The 32 T cell receptor beta chains in this list originate from one sample, sequenced in a study of blood T cell repertoires in COVID-19. Assay used: immunoSEQ multiplex PCR; TCRdb lists only in-frame clones, some missing. The sample has about 240,000 clones, around 85% seen once. The sample comprised PBMCs or T cells enriched from blood (not recorded which). The receptors were gathered from a woman aged 40-49 years with acute COVID-19.

The V gene is TRBV2, the J gene TRBJ2-2; 13 nucleotides match TRBD2. Germline CDR1 SNHLY, CDR2 FYNNEI. This CDR3 contains 17 residues. Losses at the gene ends were 4 bases for V and 2 bases for J; bases not matched to a gene: 4. CDR3 in DNA: TGTGCCAGCAGTGTCACTAGCGGGAGGGCCAACACCGGGGAGCTGTTTTTT. It translates to CASSVTSGRANTGELFF. The variable domain in full, with the rest retrieved from reference TRBV2 and TRBJ2-2, is EPEVTQTPSHQVTQMGQEVILRCVPISNHLYFYWYRQILGQKVEFLVSFYNNEISEKSEIFDDQFSVERPDGSNFTLKIRSTKLEDSAMYFCASSVTSGRANTGELFFGEGSRLTVL.

The CDR3, as DNA: TGTGCCAGCAGCCTACGAGCAGGGGGCGATGAGCAGTTCTTC. Protein: CASSLRAGGDEQFF. This chain uses TRBV11-3 with TRBJ2-1, with TRBD1 matching over 8 bases. Looked up from germline, CDR1 is SGHNT and CDR2 is YENEEA. CDR3 length: 14 residues. The trim removed 5 bases at V and 8 bases at J, leaving 8 bases unmatched.

The J gene is TRBJ2-2, the V gene TRBV5-6; 8 bases line up with TRBD2. CDR3 length equals 15 residues. The germline V gene encodes CDR1 SGHDT and CDR2 YYEEEE. Germline trimming cut 5 bases from V and 7 bases from J; bases unmatched to any gene: 10. CDR3 sequence reads: CASRSGRAGFGELFF. CDR3 sequence (DNA): TGTGCCAGCAGATCCGGGAGGGCCGGTTTCGGGGAGCTGTTTTTT.

This chain uses TRBV28 with TRBJ1-5; 7 nucleotides agree with TRBD1. The junction had 10 bases not matched to a gene; V was cut back by 6 bases and J by 2 bases. CDR1 is MDHEN and CDR2 is SYDVKM in the germline V gene. The CDR3 covers 16 residues. DNA for the CDR3: TGTGCCAGCAGCCTAGGACAGGACGGTGGCAATCAGCCCCAGCATTTT. Its protein is CASSLGQDGGNQPQHF.

The rearrangement links TRBV19 to TRBJ1-5, with a tentative D call TRBD1 (6 bases). This CDR3 has 15 residues. V lost 7 bases and J 3 bases, leaving 16 bases between the germline ends. Germline CDR1 LNHDA, CDR2 SQIVND (reference sequence). The CDR3 region has the DNA TGTGCCAGTATCTTGGCTGGACAGCTCAATCAGCCCCAGCATTTT. It yields the protein CASILAGQLNQPQHF.

The V and J genes are TRBV14 and TRBJ2-7, with TRBD2 matching over 12 bases. Per the germline V gene, CDR1 is SGHDN and CDR2 is FVKESK. With 3 bases clipped from V and 6 bases from J, the junction kept 9 bases outside the gene matches. The CDR3 extends over 16 amino acids. This CDR3 reads CASSQLTSGRRSEQYF. Written as DNA, the CDR3 is TGTGCCAGCAGCCAGTTGACTAGCGGGAGAAGGAGCGAGCAGTACTTC.

The chain links TRBV19 to TRBJ1-6, with 7 bases matching TRBD1. The CDR3 sequence is 15 residues long. The germline V gene encodes CDR1 LNHDA and CDR2 SQIVND (reference sequence). The junction had 9 bases not matched to a gene; V was cut back by 3 bases and J by 10 bases. CDR3 DNA sequence: TGTGCCAGTAGTATCGGACAGGCCCTGGAATCACCCCTCCACTTT. Translated: CASSIGQALESPLHF.

The V gene is TRBV28, the J gene TRBJ2-1; 16 positions match TRBD2. This CDR3 spans 20 amino acids. Germline CDR1 MDHEN, CDR2 SYDVKM. V shed 7 bases and J 1 base; nucleotides not matched to a gene: 13. Here the CDR3 reads CASTPQGLAGGGRSYNEQFF. CDR3 nucleotide sequence: TGTGCCAGCACCCCTCAGGGACTAGCGGGAGGGGGAAGGTCCTACAATGAGCAGTTCTTC. Full variable domain (missing parts from reference TRBV28 and TRBJ2-1): DVKVTQSSRYLVKRTGEKVFLECVQDMDHENMFWYRQDPGLGLRLIYFSYDVKMKEKGDIPEGYSVSREKKERFSLILESASTNQTSMYLCASTPQGLAGGGRSYNEQFFGPGTRLTVL.

This clone has a handful of counts. This chain connects TRBV27 to TRBJ1-2, with 9 bases matching TRBD1. Trimming took 2 bases from V and 3 from J; bases not matched to a gene: 10. The CDR3 spans 17 residues. CDR1 and CDR2 from the germline V gene are MNHEY and SMNVEV (reference sequence). The CDR3 DNA follows: TGTGCCAGCAGTTTACGTGGGACAGGGCGTCTTGACTATGGCTACACCTTC. Its translation is CASSLRGTGRLDYGYTF.

The chain recombines TRBV30 with TRBJ1-5, with 7 bases fitting TRBD1. The CDR3 spans 13 residues. V lost 5 bases and J lost 9; bases outside the gene matches: 10. From germline, CDR1 is GTSNPN and CDR2 SVGIG (reference sequence). The CDR3 here is CAWQPTGETPQHF. As DNA, the CDR3 is TGTGCCTGGCAGCCCACAGGGGAGACGCCCCAGCATTTT.

This clone was observed once. The chain uses TRBV2 and TRBJ2-3; D not certain. The CDR3 length is 18 residues. The V gene lost 3 bases and the J gene lost 0 bases, with 19 bases spanning the gap. The V gene's germline CDR1 is SNHLY and CDR2 FYNNEI. The CDR3 region has the DNA TGTGCCAGCAGTGAGTATTTTAGCACCTCGACTAGCACAGATACGCAGTATTTT. Its protein is CASSEYFSTSTSTDTQYF.

This chain uses TRBV11-3 with TRBJ1-2; 9 nucleotides agree with TRBD1. This CDR3 has 12 amino acids. Germline assignment: CDR1 SGHNT and CDR2 YENEEA. Trimming removed 5 bases from V and 8 bases from J; junction bases left unmatched: 3. The CDR3 sequence is CASSQTGGGYTF. In DNA, the CDR3 is TGTGCCAGCAGCCAGACAGGGGGAGGCTACACCTTC.

The rearrangement links TRBV29-1 to TRBJ2-7, with 7 bases aligning to TRBD2. Germline V gene data show CDR1 as SQVTM and CDR2 as ANQGSEA. This CDR3 region has 16 residues. J lost 1 base, V lost 1 base, and 10 bases had no gene match. CDR3 DNA: TGCAGCGTTGAAGTGGTACGGCGGGAGAGGTCCTACGAGCAGTACTTC. This sequence encodes CSVEVVRRERSYEQYF.

The chain has TRBV10-2 and TRBJ2-1, with TRBD2 matching over 7 bases. Germline loops: CDR1 WSHSY, CDR2 SAAADI. Trimming took 3 bases from V and 3 from J; bases not matched to a gene: 5. This CDR3 is 15 amino acids long. The CDR3 spells CASSERREIYNEQFF. The CDR3 DNA sequence: TGCGCCAGCAGTGAACGGCGGGAGATCTACAATGAGCAGTTCTTC.

This chain links TRBV28 with TRBJ1-1, with no clear D. This CDR3 contains 12 residues. V lost 4 bases and J 0 bases, leaving 3 bases between the germline ends. The V gene's germline CDR1 is MDHEN and CDR2 SYDVKM. The CDR3 DNA reads TGTGCCAGCAGTTCGGTGAACACTGAAGCTTTCTTT. It yields the protein CASSSVNTEAFF.

DNA of the CDR3: TGTGCCAGCAGCTTACTGGTTGCGTCATTCTACAATGAGCAGTTCTTC. Amino acid sequence: CASSLLVASFYNEQFF. J is TRBJ2-1 and V is TRBV7-2; D unclear. CDR1 is SGHTA and CDR2 is FQGNSA in the germline V gene. V was clipped by 2 bases and J by 3 bases, with 14 bases between them. This CDR3 has 16 residues.

J is TRBJ2-3 and V is TRBV7-9; TRBD2 aligns across 14 bases. V lost 5 bases, J lost 3 bases, and 7 bases stayed unmatched. Germline V lookup: CDR1 SEHNR, CDR2 FQNEAQ (reference sequence). The CDR3 length is 17 residues. The CDR3 protein is CASSLGTSGRETDTQYF. The DNA of the CDR3 is TGTGCCAGCAGCCTGGGGACTAGCGGGAGAGAGACAGATACGCAGTATTTT.

CDR3 sequence reads: CASSPRDQSVQYF. In nucleotides, the CDR3 is TGTGCCAGCAGCCCTAGAGATCAGAGCGTGCAGTACTTC. V and J are TRBV6-2 or TRBV6-3 and TRBJ2-7; no clear D. This CDR3 is built from 13 residues. Germline loops: CDR1 MNHEY, CDR2 SVGEGT. V lost 6 bases, J lost 9 bases, and 18 bases lay in between.

The J gene is TRBJ2-7, the V gene TRBV3-1 (or the pseudogene TRBV3-2), with D hard to call. Germline V gene sequence: CDR1 LGHDT, CDR2 YNNKEL (reference sequence). The V gene lost 2 bases and the J gene lost 0 bases, with 8 bases spanning the gap. CDR3 length: 14 amino acids. The CDR3 nucleotides are TGTGCCAGCAGCCAAAACTTCCTCTCCTACGAGCAGTACTTC. Its translation: CASSQNFLSYEQYF.

CDR3 DNA: TGTGCCAGCAGCCTAGTTGGCGGTGGGGAGGGAGAGACCCAGTACTTC. Its translation is CASSLVGGGEGETQYF. The gene calls are TRBV7-9 and TRBJ2-5; 7 bases are shared with TRBD2. The CDR3 totals 16 residues. J lost 4 bases, V lost 5 bases, and 13 bases had no gene match. Germline values: CDR1 SEHNR, CDR2 FQNEAQ (reference sequence). Looking up the rest from reference TRBV7-9 and TRBJ2-5 gives the full variable domain: DTGVSQNPRHKITKRGQNVTFRCDPISEHNRLYWYRQTLGQGPEFLTYFQNEAQLEKSRLLSDRFSAERPKGSFSTLEIQRTEQGDSAMYLCASSLVGGGEGETQYFGPGTRLLVL.

The chain combines TRBV5-1 with TRBJ2-7; 8 nucleotides align to TRBD2. The CDR3 is 15 residues long. V shed 4 bases, J shed 5 bases, and the junction held 11 bases outside the gene matches. CDR1 and CDR2 from the germline V gene are SGHRS and YFSETQ. The CDR3 sequence: CASSPISGNENEQYF. The CDR3 DNA follows: TGCGCCAGCAGCCCGATTAGCGGGAATGAGAACGAGCAGTACTTC.

The chain combines TRBV6-2 or TRBV6-3 with TRBJ1-1; D not certain. From germline, CDR1 is MNHEY and CDR2 SVGEGT. Trimming cost V 5 bases and J 0 bases, with 7 bases left between them. The CDR3 extends over 13 amino acids. The CDR3 sequence: CASSNYMNTEAFF. The CDR3 DNA is TGTGCCAGCAGTAATTATATGAACACTGAAGCTTTCTTT.

The rearrangement joins TRBV12-3 or TRBV12-4 to TRBJ1-3; D is possibly TRBD1 (6 bases). The ends were cut back, 6 bases at V and 5 bases at J, with 11 bases in the middle. The CDR3 consists of 13 residues. The CDR3 sequence: CASRVGGRNTIYF. CDR3 in DNA: TGTGCCAGCAGGGTCGGGGGGCGAAACACCATATATTTT.

The rearrangement joins TRBV14 to TRBJ2-1, with 12 nucleotides matching TRBD2. The CDR3 length is 17 residues. Germline assignment: CDR1 SGHDN and CDR2 FVKESK. V lost 4 bases and J lost 6; bases outside the gene matches: 10. DNA of the CDR3: TGTGCCAGCAGCCCCTCTAGCGGGAGGGCCGAGAGCAATGAGCAGTTCTTC. Translation: CASSPSSGRAESNEQFF.

This clone was recorded once. The V call is TRBV6-5, the J call TRBJ2-2, with 7 bases that match TRBD1. J lost 4 bases, V lost 6 bases, and 8 bases had no gene match. The CDR3 is made up of 15 amino acids. Germline V lookup: CDR1 MNHEY, CDR2 SVGAGI. CDR3: CASRPTGWSTGELFF. The CDR3 nucleotides are TGTGCCAGCAGGCCGACAGGGTGGTCCACCGGGGAGCTGTTTTTT.

This sequence joins TRBV6-1 and TRBJ1-1; 8 bases match TRBD1. The CDR3 has 13 residues. V lost 3 bases and J lost 4; bases outside the gene matches: 1. Germline CDR1 MNHNS, CDR2 SASEGT. The CDR3 is CASSDDRGTEAFF. In DNA, the CDR3 is TGTGCCAGCAGTGACGACAGGGGCACTGAAGCTTTCTTT.

The chain uses TRBV3-1 (or the pseudogene TRBV3-2) and TRBJ2-5, with 14 nucleotides matching TRBD2. V trimming: 2 bases; J trimming: 3 bases; junction bases outside the gene matches: 5. Germline V CDR1 and CDR2: LGHDT, YNNKEL (reference sequence). The CDR3 is 17 residues long. CDR3 DNA sequence: TGTGCCAGCAGCCAACCCCAGGGACTAGCGGGAGAAGAGACCCAGTACTTC. Protein product: CASSQPQGLAGEETQYF.

The CDR3 loop reads CASSEDDGAGPGNEQFF. For the CDR3, the DNA is TGTGCCAGCAGTGAAGATGATGGAGCGGGTCCGGGGAATGAGCAGTTCTTC. The chain couples TRBV6-1 to TRBJ2-1; D may be TRBD2 (6 bases). The CDR3 contains 17 residues. Deletions cut 1 base from V and 7 bases from J, with 20 bases between. Germline CDR1 reads MNHNS; CDR2 reads SASEGT.

The V and J genes are TRBV5-6 and TRBJ2-7, with D hard to call. This CDR3 comprises 14 residues. Germline assignment: CDR1 SGHDT and CDR2 YYEEEE. V lost 0 bases and J lost 3, with 10 bases in between. CDR3 sequence reads: CASSLVSSDYEQYF. Here the CDR3 DNA reads TGTGCCAGCAGCTTGGTTAGCAGCGACTACGAGCAGTACTTC.

This clone was seen once. The J gene is TRBJ2-7, the V gene TRBV4-1; TRBD1 is a possible D gene (5 bases). Germline V lookup: CDR1 MGHRA, CDR2 YSYEKL. The CDR3 spans 13 residues. V gave up 4 bases and J gave up 1 base, with 8 bases separating them. CDR3 DNA sequence: TGCGCCAGCAGCCCAAGGGGATCCTACGAGCAGTACTTC. As protein: CASSPRGSYEQYF.

The rearrangement joins TRBV5-1 to TRBJ1-1, with D tentatively TRBD1 (5 bases). The CDR3 covers 14 residues. The germline V gene has CDR1 SGHRS and CDR2 YFSETQ. V shed 4 bases and J shed 0 bases, with 10 bases lying between them. CDR3 nucleotides: TGCGCCAGCAGCCGCTCAGGGATGAACACTGAAGCTTTCTTT. Translation: CASSRSGMNTEAFF.

The rearrangement uses TRBV24-1 and TRBJ1-2; a weak D match, TRBD1 (6 bases). The CDR3 is 14 residues long. Trimming took 4 bases from V and 4 from J, leaving 12 bases between them. Germline V gives CDR1 KGHDR, CDR2 SFDVKD. The DNA for the CDR3 is TGTGCCACCAGTGACCCAGGACAGTCCTATGGCTACACCTTC. Translating it yields CATSDPGQSYGYTF.